The clone carrying this T cell receptor (beta chain) was counted once. Its antigen is unknown. Controls matched for age and sex were healthy donors. TEMRA cells were FACS-enriched and CD8+ and CD4+ T cells negatively isolated. The data were taken from a study of CD8 T cells in Susac syndrome. Study findings and constraints: Only a relatively small number of individuals were included in the TCR sequencing and HLA analysis.

CDR1 is MGHDK, CDR2 SYGVNS, per germline. Trimming shortened V by 2 bases and J by 0 bases, and 11 bases separated the two germline ends. This CDR3 has 17 residues. RNA, at about 0.45 to 1 ug, was reverse transcribed with random hexamers. TCR beta CDR3 was amplified by immunoSEQ multiplex PCR. This amplification extended across 54 Vbeta and 13 Jbeta segments. MiXCR, run by TCRdb on the immunoSEQ multiplex PCR reads, gives a single entry per CDR3 protein. Altogether tens of thousands of distinct CDR3 sequences are present, over 85% being singletons, with the ten largest covering roughly 0.2%. The source is a human donor in good health. The rearrangement links TRBV25-1 to TRBJ1-6; tentative D call: TRBD1 (6 bases). The sample taken for sequencing was CD8+ T cells from PBMCs. The CDR3: CASSEGQTSSYNSPLHF. CDR3 in DNA: TGTGCCAGCAGTGAAGGACAGACGAGCTCCTATAATTCACCCCTCCACTTT.